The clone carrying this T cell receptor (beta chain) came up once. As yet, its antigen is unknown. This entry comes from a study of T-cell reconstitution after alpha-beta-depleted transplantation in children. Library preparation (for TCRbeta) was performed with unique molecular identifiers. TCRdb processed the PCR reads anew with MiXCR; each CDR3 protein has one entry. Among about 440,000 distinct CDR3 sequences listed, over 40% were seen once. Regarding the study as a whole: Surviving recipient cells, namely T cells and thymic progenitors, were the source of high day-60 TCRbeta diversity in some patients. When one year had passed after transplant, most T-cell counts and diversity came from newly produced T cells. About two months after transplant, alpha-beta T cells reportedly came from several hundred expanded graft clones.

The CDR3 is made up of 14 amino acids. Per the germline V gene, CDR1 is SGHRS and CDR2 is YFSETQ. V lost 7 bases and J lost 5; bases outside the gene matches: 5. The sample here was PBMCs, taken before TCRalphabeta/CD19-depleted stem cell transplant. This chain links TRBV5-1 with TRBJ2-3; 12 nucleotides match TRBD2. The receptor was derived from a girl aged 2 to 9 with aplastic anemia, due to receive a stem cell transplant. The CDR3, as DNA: TGCGCCAGCCAGCCGGGACTAGCGGGAGATACGCAGTATTTT. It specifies CASQPGLAGDTQYF.